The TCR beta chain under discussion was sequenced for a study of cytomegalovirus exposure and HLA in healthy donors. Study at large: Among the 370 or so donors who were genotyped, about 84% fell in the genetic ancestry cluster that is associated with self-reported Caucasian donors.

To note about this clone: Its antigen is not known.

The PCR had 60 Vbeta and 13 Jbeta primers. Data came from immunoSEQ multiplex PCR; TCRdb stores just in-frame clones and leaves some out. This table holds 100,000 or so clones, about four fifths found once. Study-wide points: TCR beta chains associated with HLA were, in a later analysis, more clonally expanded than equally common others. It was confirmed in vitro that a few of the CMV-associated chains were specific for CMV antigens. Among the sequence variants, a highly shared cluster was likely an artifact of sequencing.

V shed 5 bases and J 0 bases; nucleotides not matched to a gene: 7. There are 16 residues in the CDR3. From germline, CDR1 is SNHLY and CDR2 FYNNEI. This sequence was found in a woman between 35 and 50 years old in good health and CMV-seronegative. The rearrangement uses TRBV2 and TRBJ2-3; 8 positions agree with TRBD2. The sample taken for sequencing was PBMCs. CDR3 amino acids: CASSLFSGTSTDTQYF. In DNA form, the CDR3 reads TGTGCCAGCAGTCTATTTAGCGGGACTAGCACAGATACGCAGTATTTT.